One and the same sample provided the 26 T cell receptor beta chains below, sequenced in a study of T cell changes during pregnancy in multiple sclerosis. Method: immunoSEQ multiplex PCR; TCRdb's copy keeps in-frame clones and lacks some. The sample contains about 46,000 clones, almost 95% of which appear only once. Sample: peripheral blood, taken in the third trimester of pregnancy. The receptors stem from a female donor with multiple sclerosis, enrolled in a pregnancy study.

V and J are TRBV30 and TRBJ2-4; 9 bases line up with TRBD1. Germline assignment: CDR1 GTSNPN and CDR2 SVGIG (reference sequence). V shed 2 bases, J shed 4 bases, and the junction held 9 bases outside the gene matches. The CDR3 has 16 residues. CDR3 amino acids: CAWSPRAGTGKNIQYF. The CDR3 DNA sequence: TGTGCCTGGAGTCCCCGGGCCGGGACAGGGAAAAACATTCAGTACTTC.

This chain's CDR3 is CSVDNSRRYNEQFF. CDR3 nucleotide sequence: TGCAGCGTTGATAACTCCCGGAGGTACAATGAGCAGTTCTTC. The V gene is TRBV29-1, the J gene TRBJ2-1, with D possibly matching TRBD2 (5 bases). Germline CDR1 SQVTM, CDR2 ANQGSEA. With 3 bases removed from V and 4 bases from J, the gap between germline ends came to 13 bases. The CDR3 runs to 14 residues.

This clone was seen a single time. This chain connects TRBV5-8 to TRBJ1-4, with 9 bases lining up with TRBD1. Trimming cost V 5 bases and J 5 bases; bases outside gene matches: 4. There are 14 residues in the CDR3. Per the germline V gene, CDR1 is SGHTS and CDR2 is YDEGEE. This CDR3 reads CASRDRGGNEKLFF. DNA for the CDR3: TGTGCCAGCAGGGACAGGGGCGGAAATGAAAAACTGTTTTTT.

The table lists this clone with a count of one. For the CDR3, the DNA is TGTGCTAGTGGTTTGGTAGTTGGTACGACTAGCACAGATACGCAGTATTTT. Translating gives CASGLVVGTTSTDTQYF. The chain joins TRBV12-5 to TRBJ2-3; D remains unclear. The CDR3 runs to 17 residues. V was shortened by 0 bases and J by 0 bases, with 13 bases between the two germline ends. Germline CDR1 LGHNT, CDR2 FRNRAP.

The chain couples TRBV7-2 to TRBJ2-7; 9 bases align to TRBD1. With V trimmed by 7 bases and J by 1 base, 8 bases remained unmatched. The length of the CDR3 is 15 residues. The germline CDR1 and CDR2 sequences are SGHTA and FQGNSA. The CDR3 protein is CASTAGGTGSYEQYF. The CDR3, as DNA: TGTGCCAGCACCGCGGGCGGGACAGGGTCCTACGAGCAGTACTTC.

This clone occurred once. The J gene is TRBJ2-5, the V gene TRBV4-3, with a tentative D call TRBD2 (5 bases). This CDR3 region has 14 residues. The V and J ends lost 0 bases and 7 bases respectively, with 12 bases between them. Germline values: CDR1 LGHNA, CDR2 YSLEER. Here the CDR3 DNA reads TGCGCCAGCAGCCAAGAAGGCCGGGCGGGGACCCAGTACTTC. This codes for CASSQEGRAGTQYF.

The rearrangement uses TRBV28 and TRBJ2-5, with TRBD1 identical over 7 bases. The J segment lost 2 bases and the V segment lost 4 bases, leaving 4 bases of the junction unmatched. The germline CDR1 and CDR2 sequences are MDHEN and SYDVKM. This CDR3 spans 14 amino acids. DNA of the CDR3: TGTGCCAGCAGTTCGGGACAGACTCAAGAGACCCAGTACTTC. Translated: CASSSGQTQETQYF.

This clone was picked up one time. V is TRBV5-1 and J is TRBJ1-3, with D tentatively TRBD1 (6 bases). Germline CDR1 and CDR2: SGHRS and YFSETQ. The CDR3 runs 14 residues. The V and J ends lost 0 bases and 4 bases respectively, with 8 bases between them. The DNA for the CDR3 is TGCGCCAGCAGCTTGGGGACAGCGGGAAACACCATATATTTT. Amino acid sequence: CASSLGTAGNTIYF. Supplemented by reference TRBV5-1 and TRBJ1-3, the full variable domain reads KAGVTQTPRYLIKTRGQQVTLSCSPISGHRSVSWYQQTPGQGLQFLFEYFSETQRNKGNFPGRFSGRQFSNSRSEMNVSTLELGDSALYLCASSLGTAGNTIYFGEGSWLTVV.

The V and J genes are TRBV27 and TRBJ2-3; 14 bases are shared with TRBD2. Trimming at V came to 7 bases and at J to 6 bases, leaving 3 bases not matched to a gene. Per germline, CDR1 MNHEY and CDR2 SMNVEV (reference sequence). CDR3 size: 14 residues. The DNA for the CDR3 is TGTGCCAGCATGACTAGCGGGAGGGCCGATACGCAGTATTTT. Translating it yields CASMTSGRADTQYF.

This chain links TRBV2 with TRBJ1-5, with TRBD1 identical over 7 bases. Trimming removed 3 bases from V and 2 bases from J; junction bases left unmatched: 4. This CDR3 region has 15 residues. Per the germline V gene, CDR1 is SNHLY and CDR2 is FYNNEI. The CDR3 is CASSETGNGNQPQHF. The CDR3 bases are TGTGCCAGCAGTGAGACAGGGAATGGCAATCAGCCCCAGCATTTT.

The chain recombines TRBV15 with TRBJ1-5; D is uncertain. CDR3 length equals 17 residues. Germline CDR1 is LNHNV and CDR2 is YYDKDF (reference sequence). V was shortened by 1 base and J by 1 base, with 14 bases between the two germline ends. The CDR3 DNA follows: TGTGCCACCAGCAGAGCCTATCGGACTGGGAGCAATCAGCCCCAGCATTTT. It encodes CATSRAYRTGSNQPQHF.

V gene TRBV25-1 combines with J gene TRBJ2-3, with 8 bases identical to TRBD2. The V segment lost 1 base and the J segment 3 bases; nucleotides outside the gene matches: 6. CDR1 is MGHDK, CDR2 SYGVNS, per germline. The CDR3 length is 16 residues. The chain's CDR3 is CASSEWGAGVTDTQYF. The CDR3 bases are TGTGCCAGCAGTGAATGGGGAGCGGGAGTGACAGATACGCAGTATTTT. The full variable domain, with the rest looked up from reference TRBV25-1 and TRBJ2-3, is EADIYQTPRYLVIGTGKKITLECSQTMGHDKMYWYQQDPGMELHLIHYSYGVNSTEKGDLSSESTVSRIRTEHFPLTLESARPSHTSQYLCASSEWGAGVTDTQYFGPGTRLTVL.

The chain is built from TRBV28 and TRBJ1-3, with D perhaps TRBD1 (6 bases). CDR3 length equals 17 residues. Germline CDR1 MDHEN, CDR2 SYDVKM. Trimming stripped 5 bases from V and 1 base from J, with 18 bases between. The CDR3 coding sequence is TGTGCCAGCAGTGGGGGGGCCAGTAGTCAATCTGGAAACACCATATATTTT. It translates to CASSGGASSQSGNTIYF. The full variable domain, with the rest looked up from reference TRBV28 and TRBJ1-3, is DVKVTQSSRYLVKRTGEKVFLECVQDMDHENMFWYRQDPGLGLRLIYFSYDVKMKEKGDIPEGYSVSREKKERFSLILESASTNQTSMYLCASSGGASSQSGNTIYFGEGSWLTVV.

The rearrangement joins TRBV9 to TRBJ2-2; the D gene is possibly TRBD1 (6 bases). The V and J ends lost 0 bases and 1 base respectively, with 10 bases between them. Per the germline V gene, CDR1 is SGDLS and CDR2 is YYNGEE. This CDR3 has 16 residues. The CDR3 loop is CASSVDPGQNTGELFF. CDR3 sequence (DNA): TGTGCCAGCAGCGTAGACCCGGGACAGAACACCGGGGAGCTGTTTTTT.

The rearrangement links TRBV18 to TRBJ1-1, with no clear D. Germline V lookup: CDR1 KGHSH, CDR2 LQKENI. V was trimmed by 6 bases and J by 5 bases, leaving 7 bases between them. The CDR3 consists of 11 residues. CDR3 nucleotides: TGTGCCAGCTCCCCGCAGACTGAAGCTTTCTTT. This translates into CASSPQTEAFF.

V is TRBV7-3 and J is TRBJ2-3, with 10 bases aligning to TRBD2. The CDR3 contains 14 residues. The V segment lost 4 bases and the J segment 3 bases; nucleotides outside the gene matches: 1. Germline CDR1 is SGHTA and CDR2 is FQGTGA. The chain's CDR3 is CASSSSGRTDTQYF. The CDR3 DNA reads TGTGCCAGCAGCTCTAGCGGGAGAACAGATACGCAGTATTTT.

The chain employs TRBV7-6 and TRBJ2-3; 13 nucleotides agree with TRBD2. Per germline, CDR1 SGHVS and CDR2 FNYEAQ. This CDR3 contains 15 residues. J gave up 5 bases and V 5 bases, and 4 bases lay outside the gene matches. This CDR3 is CASSLGLAGVDTQYF. The CDR3 DNA sequence: TGTGCCAGCAGCCTAGGACTAGCGGGAGTAGATACGCAGTATTTT.

This chain connects TRBV29-1 to TRBJ2-1; 8 bases are a match to TRBD1. V was clipped by 1 base and J by 6 bases; unmatched bases: 11. Germline V lookup: CDR1 SQVTM, CDR2 ANQGSEA. CDR3 size: 16 residues. The CDR3 coding sequence is TGCAGCGTTGAAGGGTCCAAGACAGGGGTAGCCAATGAGCAGTTCTTC. Translation gives CSVEGSKTGVANEQFF.

The chain combines TRBV2 with TRBJ1-2; 7 bases are a match to TRBD1. V lost 4 bases, J lost 7 bases, and 0 bases stayed unmatched. The germline V gene encodes CDR1 SNHLY and CDR2 FYNNEI. CDR3 size: 11 residues. The CDR3 spells CASSGTGGYTF. The CDR3 nucleotides read TGTGCCAGCAGTGGGACAGGTGGCTACACCTTC.

This clone appeared a single time. This chain joins TRBV27 and TRBJ2-5; the match to TRBD2 covers 13 bases. Per germline, CDR1 MNHEY and CDR2 SMNVEV (reference sequence). Trimming at V came to 2 bases and at J to 5 bases, leaving 5 bases not matched to a gene. CDR3 size: 16 residues. The CDR3 bases are TGTGCCAGCAGTTTAGGGGGACTAGCGGGACACGAGACCCAGTACTTC. This translates into CASSLGGLAGHETQYF.

Regarding this clone: The junction differs from germline at one of its ends, possibly a read error. The chain joins TRBV7-7 to TRBJ2-6; perhaps TRBD2 as D (5 bases). CDR1 SSHAT and CDR2 FNYEAQ come from the germline V gene (reference sequence). The CDR3 spans 15 residues. DNA of the CDR3: TGTGCTAGCAGCTTAGGAGGTGCCGGGGCCAACGTCCTGACTTTC. This encodes CASSLGGAGANVLTF. Full variable domain (rest looked up from reference TRBV7-7 and TRBJ2-6): GAGVSQSPRYKVTKRGQDVTLRCDPISSHATLYWYQQALGQGPEFLTYFNYEAQPDKSGLPSDRFSAERPEGSISTLTIQRTEQRDSAMYRCASSLGGAGANVLTFGAGSRLTVL.

The chain recombines TRBV20-1 with TRBJ2-1, with D perhaps matching TRBD2 (5 bases). V was pared by 1 base and J by 13 bases, with 11 bases between. CDR3 length: 11 amino acids. From germline, CDR1 is DFQATT and CDR2 SNEGSKA (reference sequence). The CDR3 spells CSARVTSSQFF. In nucleotides, the CDR3 is TGCAGTGCTAGAGTTACTAGTTCTCAGTTCTTC.

The chain links TRBV6-1 to TRBJ2-7; D unresolved. Germline V gene lookup returns CDR1 MNHNS and CDR2 SASEGT. CDR3 length: 15 residues. Trimming stripped 2 bases from V and 4 bases from J, with 15 bases between. Here the CDR3 DNA reads TGTGCCAGCAGTGAAAGCTCGACAAAAGGATACGAGCAGTACTTC. Translated: CASSESSTKGYEQYF.

The rearrangement uses TRBV5-1 and TRBJ2-2; TRBD2 matches at 10 bases. Trimming at V came to 1 base and at J to 7 bases, leaving 4 bases not matched to a gene. This CDR3 comprises 15 residues. Germline V gene sequence: CDR1 SGHRS, CDR2 YFSETQ. This chain's CDR3 is CASSLTSGTIGELFF. DNA of the CDR3: TGCGCCAGCAGCTTGACTAGCGGGACGATCGGGGAGCTGTTTTTT.

V and J are TRBV4-3 and TRBJ2-5; D ambiguous. This CDR3 is 13 amino acids long. Per germline, CDR1 LGHNA and CDR2 YSLEER. V was trimmed by 5 bases and J by 3 bases, leaving 10 bases between them. The CDR3 loop reads CASSTRLEETQYF. CDR3 coding DNA: TGCGCCAGCAGCACCCGACTGGAAGAGACCCAGTACTTC.

The CDR3 here is CASSVGRTGLTYGYTF. CDR3 in DNA: TGTGCCAGCAGCGTTGGGCGGACAGGGCTTACCTATGGCTACACCTTC. The chain couples TRBV7-2 to TRBJ1-2; TRBD1 matches 8 bases. The CDR3 runs 16 residues. CDR1 and CDR2 (germline): SGHTA, FQGNSA. V lost 5 bases and J lost 4; bases outside the gene matches: 12.